Included here is one TCR beta chain sequence, with context. The sample originates from a study of monozygotic twins with inflammatory bowel disease. The UMIs carried a 6-nucleotide sample barcode, and they were added by template switching. TCRdb derives one entry per CDR3 protein from the 5' RACE reads, leaving out DNA. The ten top clones account for 1.6%, within a sample of around 190,000 distinct CDR3 sequences. This CDR3 comprises 13 residues. Sequences were obtained from blood. The clonotype originates from a human donor with ulcerative colitis or Crohn's disease, or a healthy co-twin of an affected twin (not recorded which). The chain recombines TRBV12-3 or TRBV12-4 with TRBJ1-5; TCRdb lists TRBD1, though no DNA is available to test this call. CDR3 protein: CASRGTGSQPQHF.